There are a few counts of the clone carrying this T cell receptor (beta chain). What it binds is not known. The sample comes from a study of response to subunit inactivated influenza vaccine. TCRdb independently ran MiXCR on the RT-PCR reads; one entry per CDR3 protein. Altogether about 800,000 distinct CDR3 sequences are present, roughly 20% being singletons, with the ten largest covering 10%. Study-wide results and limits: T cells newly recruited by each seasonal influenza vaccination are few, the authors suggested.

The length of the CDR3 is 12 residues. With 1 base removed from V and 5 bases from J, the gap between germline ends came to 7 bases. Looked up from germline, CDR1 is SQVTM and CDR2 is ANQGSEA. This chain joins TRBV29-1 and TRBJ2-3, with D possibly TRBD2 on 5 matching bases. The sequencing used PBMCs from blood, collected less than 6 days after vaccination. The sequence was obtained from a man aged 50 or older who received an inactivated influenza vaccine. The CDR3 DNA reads TGCAGCGTTGAAGTTGGGAGAGATACGCAGTATTTT. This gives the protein CSVEVGRDTQYF.